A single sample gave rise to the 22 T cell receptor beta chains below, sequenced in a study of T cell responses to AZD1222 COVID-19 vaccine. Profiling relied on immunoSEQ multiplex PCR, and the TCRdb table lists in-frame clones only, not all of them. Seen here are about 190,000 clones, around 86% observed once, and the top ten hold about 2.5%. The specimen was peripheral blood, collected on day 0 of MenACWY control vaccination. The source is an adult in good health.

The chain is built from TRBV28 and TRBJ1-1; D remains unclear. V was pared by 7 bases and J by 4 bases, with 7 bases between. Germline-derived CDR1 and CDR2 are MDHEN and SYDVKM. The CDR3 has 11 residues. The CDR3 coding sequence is TGTGCCAGCAAGTTGGGCACTGAAGCTTTCTTT. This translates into CASKLGTEAFF.

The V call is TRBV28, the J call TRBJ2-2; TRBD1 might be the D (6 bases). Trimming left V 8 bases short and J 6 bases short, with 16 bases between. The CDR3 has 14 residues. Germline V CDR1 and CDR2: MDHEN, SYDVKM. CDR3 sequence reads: CASLGGQRSGELFF. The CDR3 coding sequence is TGTGCCAGCCTTGGGGGCCAGAGGTCCGGGGAGCTGTTTTTT.

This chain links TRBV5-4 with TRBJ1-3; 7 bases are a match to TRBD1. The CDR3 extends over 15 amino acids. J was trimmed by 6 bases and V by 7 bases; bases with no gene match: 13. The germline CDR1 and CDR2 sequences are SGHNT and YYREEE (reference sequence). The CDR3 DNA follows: TGTGCCAGCTACTACAGGGGCGGAGGGGCAAACACCATATATTTT. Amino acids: CASYYRGGGANTIYF.

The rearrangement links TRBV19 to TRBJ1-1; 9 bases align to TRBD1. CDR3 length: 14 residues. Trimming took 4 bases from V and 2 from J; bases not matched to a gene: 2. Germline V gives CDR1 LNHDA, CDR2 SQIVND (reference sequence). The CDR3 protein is CASSTGQGNTEAFF. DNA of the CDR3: TGTGCCAGTAGTACGGGACAGGGAAACACTGAAGCTTTCTTT.

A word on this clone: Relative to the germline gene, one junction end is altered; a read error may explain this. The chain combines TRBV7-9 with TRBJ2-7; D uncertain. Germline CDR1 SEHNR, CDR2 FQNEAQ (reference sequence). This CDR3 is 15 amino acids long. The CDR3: CASSLADGVIYGQYF. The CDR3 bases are TGTGCCAGCAGCTTAGCGGATGGGGTTATTTACGGGCAGTACTTC.

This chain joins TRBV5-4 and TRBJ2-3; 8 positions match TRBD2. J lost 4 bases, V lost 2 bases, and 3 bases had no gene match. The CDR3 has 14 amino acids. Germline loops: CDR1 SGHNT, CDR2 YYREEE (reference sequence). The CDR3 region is CASSFRGGADTQYF. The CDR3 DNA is TGTGCCAGCAGCTTCCGGGGGGGGGCAGATACGCAGTATTTT. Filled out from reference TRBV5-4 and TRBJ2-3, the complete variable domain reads ETGVTQSPTHLIKTRGQQVTLRCSSQSGHNTVSWYQQALGQGPQFIFQYYREEENGRGNFPPRFSGLQFPNYSSELNVNALELDDSALYLCASSFRGGADTQYFGPGTRLTVL.

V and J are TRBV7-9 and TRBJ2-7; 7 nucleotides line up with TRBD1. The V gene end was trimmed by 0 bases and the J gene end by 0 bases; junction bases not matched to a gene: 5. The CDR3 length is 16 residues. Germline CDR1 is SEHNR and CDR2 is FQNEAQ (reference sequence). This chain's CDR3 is CASSLATDRASYEQYF. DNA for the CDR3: TGTGCCAGCAGCTTAGCCACTGACAGGGCCTCCTACGAGCAGTACTTC.

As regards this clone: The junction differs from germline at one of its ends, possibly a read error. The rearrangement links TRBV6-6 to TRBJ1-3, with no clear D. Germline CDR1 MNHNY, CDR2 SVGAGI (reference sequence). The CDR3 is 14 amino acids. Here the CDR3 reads CASSYSPAGSTIYF. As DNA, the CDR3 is TGTGCCAGCAGTTACTCGCCGGCAGGAAGCACCATATATTTT.

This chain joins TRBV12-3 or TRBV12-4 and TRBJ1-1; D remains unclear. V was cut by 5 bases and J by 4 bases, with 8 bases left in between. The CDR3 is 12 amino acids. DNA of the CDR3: TGTGCCAGCAGTCTCCATAGCACTGAAGCTTTCTTT. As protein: CASSLHSTEAFF.

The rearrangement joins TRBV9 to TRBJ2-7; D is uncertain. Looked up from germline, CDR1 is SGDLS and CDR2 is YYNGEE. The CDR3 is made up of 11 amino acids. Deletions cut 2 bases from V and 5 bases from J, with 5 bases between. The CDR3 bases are TGTGCCAGCAGCGTTTCACACGAGCAGTACTTC. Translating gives CASSVSHEQYF.

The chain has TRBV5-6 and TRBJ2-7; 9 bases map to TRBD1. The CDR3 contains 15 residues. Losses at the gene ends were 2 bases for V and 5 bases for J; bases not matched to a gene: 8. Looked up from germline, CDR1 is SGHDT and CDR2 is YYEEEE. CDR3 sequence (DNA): TGTGCCAGCAGCTTCCGCCGGGGACAGGGCAACGAGCAGTACTTC. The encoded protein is CASSFRRGQGNEQYF. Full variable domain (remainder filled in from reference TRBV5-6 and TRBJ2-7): DAGVTQSPTHLIKTRGQQVTLRCSPKSGHDTVSWYQQALGQGPQFIFQYYEEEERQRGNFPDRFSGHQFPNYSSELNVNALLLGDSALYLCASSFRRGQGNEQYFGPGTRLTVT.

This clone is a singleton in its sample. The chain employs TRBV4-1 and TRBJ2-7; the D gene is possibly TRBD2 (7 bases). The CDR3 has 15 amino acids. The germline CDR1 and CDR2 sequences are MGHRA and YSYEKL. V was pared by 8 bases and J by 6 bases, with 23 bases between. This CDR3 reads CASPPGGRVKREQYF. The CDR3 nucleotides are TGCGCCAGCCCCCCGGGGGGCCGAGTGAAGCGCGAGCAGTACTTC.

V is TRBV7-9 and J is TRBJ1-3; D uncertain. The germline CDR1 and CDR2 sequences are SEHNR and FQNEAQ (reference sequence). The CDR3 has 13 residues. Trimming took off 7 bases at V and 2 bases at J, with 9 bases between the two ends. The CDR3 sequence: CASTRAPGNTIYF. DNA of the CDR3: TGTGCCAGCACCCGGGCCCCTGGAAACACCATATATTTT.

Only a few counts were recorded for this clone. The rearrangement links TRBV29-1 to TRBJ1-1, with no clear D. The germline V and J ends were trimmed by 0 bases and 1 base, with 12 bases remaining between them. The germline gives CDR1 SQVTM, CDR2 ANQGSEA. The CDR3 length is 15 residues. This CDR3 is CSVEDLTGSNTEAFF. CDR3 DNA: TGCAGCGTTGAAGATTTAACGGGCTCGAACACTGAAGCTTTCTTT.

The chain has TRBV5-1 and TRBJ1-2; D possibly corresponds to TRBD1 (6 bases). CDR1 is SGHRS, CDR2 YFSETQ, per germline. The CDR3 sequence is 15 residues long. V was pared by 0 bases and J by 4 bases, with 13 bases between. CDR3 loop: CASSLDPGAGYGYTF. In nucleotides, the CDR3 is TGCGCCAGCAGCTTGGATCCGGGGGCAGGCTATGGCTACACCTTC.

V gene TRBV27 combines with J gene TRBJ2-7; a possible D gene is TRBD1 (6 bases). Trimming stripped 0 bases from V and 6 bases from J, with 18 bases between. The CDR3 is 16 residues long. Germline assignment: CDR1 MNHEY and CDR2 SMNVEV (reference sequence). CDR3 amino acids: CASSLSRDTGGGEQYF. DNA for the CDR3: TGTGCCAGCAGTTTATCCCGGGACACCGGAGGAGGCGAGCAGTACTTC.

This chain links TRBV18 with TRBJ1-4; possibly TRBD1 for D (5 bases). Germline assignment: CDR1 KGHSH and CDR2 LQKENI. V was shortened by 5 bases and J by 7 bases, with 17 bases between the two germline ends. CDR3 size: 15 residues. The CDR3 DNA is TGTGCCAGCTCAAACTGGGGCACATCGGCTGAAAAACTGTTTTTT. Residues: CASSNWGTSAEKLFF. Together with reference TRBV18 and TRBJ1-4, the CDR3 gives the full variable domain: NAGVMQNPRHLVRRRGQEARLRCSPMKGHSHVYWYRQLPEEGLKFMVYLQKENIIDESGMPKERFSAEFPKEGPSILRIQQVVRGDSAAYFCASSNWGTSAEKLFFGSGTQLSVL.

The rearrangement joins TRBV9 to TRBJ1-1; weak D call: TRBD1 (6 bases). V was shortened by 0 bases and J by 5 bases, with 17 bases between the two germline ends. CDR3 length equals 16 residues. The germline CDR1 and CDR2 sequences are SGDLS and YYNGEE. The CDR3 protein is CASSVDYGRGLTEAFF. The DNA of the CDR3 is TGTGCCAGCAGCGTAGATTACGGCAGGGGATTGACTGAAGCTTTCTTT.

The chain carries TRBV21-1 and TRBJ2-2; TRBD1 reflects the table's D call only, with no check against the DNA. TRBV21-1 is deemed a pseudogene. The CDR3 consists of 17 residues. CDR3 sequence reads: CASSKDRPITNTGELFF. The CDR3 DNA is TGTGCCAGCAGCAAAGACAGGCCAATTACGAACACCGGGGAGCTGTTTTTT.

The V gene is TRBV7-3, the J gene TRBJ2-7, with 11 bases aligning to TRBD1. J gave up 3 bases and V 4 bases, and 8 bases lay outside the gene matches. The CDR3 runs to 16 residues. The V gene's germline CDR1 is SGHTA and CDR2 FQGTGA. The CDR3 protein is CASSSGQGARVYEQYF. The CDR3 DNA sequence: TGTGCCAGCAGCTCTGGACAGGGGGCGAGGGTCTACGAGCAGTACTTC. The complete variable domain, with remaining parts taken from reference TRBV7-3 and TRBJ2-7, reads GAGVSQTPSNKVTEKGKYVELRCDPISGHTALYWYRQSLGQGPEFLIYFQGTGAADDSGLPNDRFFAVRPEGSVSTLKIQRTERGDSAVYLCASSSGQGARVYEQYFGPGTRLTVT.

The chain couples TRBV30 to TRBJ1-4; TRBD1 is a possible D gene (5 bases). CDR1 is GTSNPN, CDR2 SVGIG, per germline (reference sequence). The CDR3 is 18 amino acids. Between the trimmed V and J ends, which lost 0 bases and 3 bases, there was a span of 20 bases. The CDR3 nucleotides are TGTGCCTGGAGTGTATCCCTAACCCCCAGGGTACCTAATGAAAAACTGTTTTTT. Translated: CAWSVSLTPRVPNEKLFF.

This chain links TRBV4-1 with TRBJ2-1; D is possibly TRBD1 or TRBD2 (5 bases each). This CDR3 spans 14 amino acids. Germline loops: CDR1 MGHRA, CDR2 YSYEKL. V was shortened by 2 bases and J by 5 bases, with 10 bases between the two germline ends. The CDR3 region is CASSQLGDHNEQFF. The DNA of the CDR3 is TGCGCCAGCAGCCAACTGGGGGACCACAATGAGCAGTTCTTC.